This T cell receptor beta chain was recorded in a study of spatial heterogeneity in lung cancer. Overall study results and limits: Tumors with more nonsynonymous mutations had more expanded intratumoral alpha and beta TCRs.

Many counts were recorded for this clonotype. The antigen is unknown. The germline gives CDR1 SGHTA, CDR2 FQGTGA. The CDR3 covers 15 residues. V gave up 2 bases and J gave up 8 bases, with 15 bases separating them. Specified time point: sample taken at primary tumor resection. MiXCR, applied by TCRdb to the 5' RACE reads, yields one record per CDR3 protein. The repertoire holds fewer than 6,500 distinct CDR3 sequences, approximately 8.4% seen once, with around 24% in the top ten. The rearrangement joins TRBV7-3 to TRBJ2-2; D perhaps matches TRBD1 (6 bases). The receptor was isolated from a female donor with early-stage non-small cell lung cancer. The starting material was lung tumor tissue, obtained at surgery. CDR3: CASSLGQIGAGELFF. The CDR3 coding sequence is TGTGCCAGCAGCTTAGGACAGATCGGTGCGGGGGAGCTGTTTTTT.